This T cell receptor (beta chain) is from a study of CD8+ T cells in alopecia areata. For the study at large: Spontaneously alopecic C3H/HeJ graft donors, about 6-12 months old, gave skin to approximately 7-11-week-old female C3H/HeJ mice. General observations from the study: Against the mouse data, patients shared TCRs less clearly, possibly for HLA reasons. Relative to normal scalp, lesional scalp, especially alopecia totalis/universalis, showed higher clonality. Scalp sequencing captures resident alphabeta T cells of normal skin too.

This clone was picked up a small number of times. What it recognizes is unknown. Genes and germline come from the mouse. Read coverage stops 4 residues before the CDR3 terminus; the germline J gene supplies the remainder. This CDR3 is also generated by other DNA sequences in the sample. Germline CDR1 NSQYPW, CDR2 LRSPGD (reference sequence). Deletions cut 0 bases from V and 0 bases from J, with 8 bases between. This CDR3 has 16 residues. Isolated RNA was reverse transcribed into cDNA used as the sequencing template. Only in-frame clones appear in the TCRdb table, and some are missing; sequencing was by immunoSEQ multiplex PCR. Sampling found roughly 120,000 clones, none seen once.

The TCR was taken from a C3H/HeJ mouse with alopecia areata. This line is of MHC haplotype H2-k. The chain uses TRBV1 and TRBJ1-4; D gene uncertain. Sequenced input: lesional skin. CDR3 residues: CTCSADATVSNERLFF. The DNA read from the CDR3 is TGCACCTGCAGTGCAGATGCAACAGTTTCCAACGAA.